A single sample is the source of the 4 T cell receptor beta chains below, sequenced in a study of blood T cell repertoires in COVID-19. Generated by immunoSEQ multiplex PCR, the TCRdb table keeps only in-frame clones and is missing some. The sample contains roughly 180,000 clones, roughly 88% of which appear only once. The sample comprised peripheral blood. The receptors were sampled from a man between 60 and 70 years old who had recovered from COVID-19.

The rearrangement uses TRBV18 and TRBJ1-1, with TRBD1 as a possible D gene (5 bases). From germline, CDR1 is KGHSH and CDR2 LQKENI. The germline V and J ends were trimmed by 3 bases and 10 bases, with 24 bases remaining between them. The CDR3 runs 16 residues. In DNA form, the CDR3 reads TGTGCCAGCTCACCGCAAGCCTCCCAGGGATTAGGCGGAGCTTTCTTT. Residues: CASSPQASQGLGGAFF.

This chain connects TRBV5-1 to TRBJ2-1, with TRBD2 matching 10 bases. CDR1 is SGHRS, CDR2 YFSETQ, per germline. J was trimmed by 7 bases and V by 3 bases; bases with no gene match: 4. CDR3 length: 14 amino acids. CDR3 DNA sequence: TGCGCCAGCAGCTCACAAGCGGGGGGGAATGAGCAGTTCTTC. It encodes CASSSQAGGNEQFF.

The rearrangement links TRBV12-3 or TRBV12-4 to TRBJ2-3, with a weak D call TRBD2 (5 bases). Trimming stripped 6 bases from V and 8 bases from J, with 12 bases between. This CDR3 has 12 amino acids. DNA for the CDR3: TGTGCCAGCAGATCTAGCTGGGGTACGCAGTATTTT. Translation gives CASRSSWGTQYF.

The genes are TRBV18 and TRBJ2-7; 8 nucleotides match TRBD1. Germline loops: CDR1 KGHSH, CDR2 LQKENI. The J segment lost 7 bases and the V segment lost 2 bases, leaving 19 bases of the junction unmatched. CDR3 size: 18 residues. The CDR3 DNA reads as TGTGCCAGCTCACCATTTGTTGGACAGGGAGGAGGGGCCTGGGAGCAGTACTTC. Protein product: CASSPFVGQGGGAWEQYF. The full variable domain, rest sourced from reference TRBV18 and TRBJ2-7, is NAGVMQNPRHLVRRRGQEARLRCSPMKGHSHVYWYRQLPEEGLKFMVYLQKENIIDESGMPKERFSAEFPKEGPSILRIQQVVRGDSAAYFCASSPFVGQGGGAWEQYFGPGTRLTVT.